This TCR beta chain was captured in a study of blood T cell repertoires in COVID-19 (TCRdb year 2020). Regarding the complete study: Samples from collaborators originated in the United States, Italy and Spain and spanned both the acute and convalescent phases of COVID-19. The prospective study material was composed of cDNA or gDNA derived from T cells, B-cell-depleted T cells, or PBMCs. The dataset comprised deeply sampled blood TCRbeta repertoires from subjects exposed to, actively infected with, or recovered from COVID-19. The repertoires were released in a freely available public database intended as a resource for research on the immune response to SARS-CoV-2. The samples were drawn from two sources: the first 160 participants of the ongoing ImmuneRACE study, and 1,254 subjects contributed by 6 global collaborators. Sample metadata almost always included a de-identified subject ID, COVID-19 status, age in years and sex. Where available, HLA class I and class II types were obtained from metadata supplied by the sample provider rather than from assay-based typing.

The sample holds a few counts of this clone. The specificity of this receptor is unknown. Base quality data are lacking; no much larger clone is found one base away. Broad study findings and their caveats: The quantity of clinical and demographic metadata differed by source and by participant and was supplied without curation.

The immunoSEQ Assay, a bias-controlled multiplex PCR, was used to amplify TCRbeta CDR3 regions from genomic DNA. As for the authors' bioinformatics: The number of nucleated cells in each sample was estimated by amplification of reference gene primers within the assay. To quantify the absolute abundance of each unique TCRbeta CDR3 rearrangement, sequence reads were collapsed and filtered. For each sample, productive Simpson clonality was calculated as the square root of Simpson's diversity index across productive rearrangements. Sourced from immuneACCESS, this table was stored by TCRdb with only in-frame sequences that have V and J called. A share of the clones is absent; for the studies checked, an unresolved V gene accounts for under half, and the remainder has no known explanation. V, J and clone size are taken as reported in that table, and D and trimming were inferred from the DNA itself. The sample has a few hundred thousand clones on record, 80% to 90% of them singletons. The ten largest clones take up approximately 3.7% of the sample.

In the prospective study, participants were about 18 to 90 years old, resided in 20 to 30 geographic areas of the United States, and were enrolled through a virtual design. Cohort assignment in the prospective study relied on participant-reported clinical history from a screening survey and a study questionnaire. Recovered participants in ImmuneRACE Cohort 3 were defined as having two consecutive negative NP/OP PCR tests, clearance from a healthcare professional, or resolution of symptoms. In the prospective study, whole blood, serum and a nasopharyngeal or oropharyngeal swab were collected from each participant by mobile phlebotomists. Prospective study participants could optionally give additional blood draws and questionnaires over a roughly 2-month period. Before DNA extraction, prospective study blood samples were shipped either frozen or at room temperature. Cut back by 3 bases and 12 bases, the V and J ends lie 12 bases apart. The CDR3 sequence holds 11 residues, the cysteine and phenylalanine included. Kept here is only the CDR3 DNA, which spans 33 bases and is read in frame from base 1. For CDR1 and CDR2, the germline V gene lists SQVTM and ANQGSEA.

The chain joins TRBV29-1 to TRBJ2-1; no confident D gene assignment can be made. Material for sequencing was PBMCs or T cells enriched from blood (not recorded which). The sequence derives from a woman in her twenties or thirties who had recovered from COVID-19. The CDR3: CSVDPDFSQFF. The sequence in DNA is TGCAGCGTTGACCCCGACTTCTCGCAGTTCTTC.